Reported below is one T cell receptor beta chain. This clonotype was observed at least ten times. Its antigen remains unidentified. No per-base quality is available; no much larger clone lies one base away. All patients had node-negative disease on CT and PET/CT, and none had a history of other malignancies or prior chemotherapy or radiotherapy. At each of the two time points, 5 to 6 milliliters of peripheral venous blood were collected into EDTA tubes. Ficoll-Paque Plus density-gradient centrifugation was used to isolate PBMCs. Right after collection, samples were placed at -80 degrees C and kept there until analysis. These data are taken from a study of prognosis after radiotherapy for stage I lung cancer (dated by TCRdb to 2020 to 2023). Broadly, across the study: Between early 2018 and January 2019, 20 or so patients with stage I NSCLC were enrolled in Nanjing, China. All patients were regarded as medically inoperable, because of comorbidities in over 10 patients and refusal of surgery in several patients. Peripheral blood TCR beta repertoires were profiled in stage I NSCLC patients before and after stereotactic body radiotherapy, and the study then linked these repertoires to distant failure. The study took one blood sample before SBRT and one after SBRT from each of approximately 20 patients and sequenced all 38 samples. SBRT was given in 3 to 5 fractions with a biologically effective dose of at least 100 Gy, using image-guided IMRT or VMAT. Patients with newly diagnosed primary stage I lung tumors numbered roughly 13, with a few others having oligometastatic NSCLC after surgical resection of the primary tumor. About a dozen patients had adenocarcinoma and seven had squamous cell carcinoma as the tumor histology. After SBRT, distant metastases developed in about 20% of the 19 patients at a median of 7 months, while the remaining 15 patients had no significant progression. SBRT was not combined with any concurrent therapy in any patient. The cohort included approximately 13 men and a handful of women, with a median age of approximately 75 years and a range of about 53 to 85 years.

Study-level results and caveats: A decrease in unique TCR clone counts was observed after SBRT (median roughly 10,000 before versus approximately 6,900 after; Wilcoxon paired P=0.011). All reported P values were unadjusted for multiple comparisons. Tumor specificity of expanded TCR clones was not determined. TRBV and TRBJ usage frequencies reportedly varied with metastasis status, involving two V genes at baseline and some ten V and two J genes after SBRT. The study was limited by the small cohort and short follow-up, and independent validation of the study findings is required. Post-SBRT Shannon entropy and its change from baseline were lower in patients who developed distant metastases; baseline Shannon entropy was not associated with metastases.

Two rounds of multiplex PCR on genomic DNA were used to amplify the TCR beta CDR3 region. The first PCR round used primers specific to each TRBV and TRBJ gene, with sequences filed in Chinese patent CN105087789A. The second PCR round used universal primers. The Roche High Pure PCR Template Preparation Kit was used to extract genomic DNA from frozen PBMCs. Libraries were sequenced paired-end with 151 bp reads on an Illumina HiSeq 3000. As for the original processing: CutAdapt was used to discard raw reads that did not contain the multiplex PCR primer sequences. PEAR was used to merge high-quality paired reads into contigs. MiXCR assigned TRB V, D and J gene segments to each contig by aligning to reference sequences. To remove sequencing errors, CDR3 sequences were clustered according to base quality and sequence similarity. Diversity was measured as Shannon entropy normalized by the natural log of productive TCR sequence number. To get clonality, Shannon entropy was divided by the natural log of the number of unique clonotypes, and that result was subtracted from one. The Youden index of ROC curves was used to select progression-free survival cut-offs for repertoire metrics, and analyses were performed in R 3.5.3. TCRdb handled the public reads itself, with Q25 trimming in fastp and clone calling in MiXCR, and kept productive beta chains. CDR3 protein duplicates are merged, each entry listing the most common genes and DNA. The V and J calls come from TCRdb's annotation, not from the publication. The sample yields about 13,000 distinct CDR3 sequences; around 33% were counted once. Of the sample, about a quarter falls within the top ten clones.

The sequenced sample was PBMCs, obtained before or after stereotactic body radiation therapy (not recorded which). The source is a donor aged 50 or older with non-small cell lung cancer.

The sequence in DNA is TGTGCCAGCAGTTTAGACCCGGGCCGCATATTGAACACTGAAGCTTTCTTT. Translated, it reads CASSLDPGRILNTEAFF. This chain is built from TRBV27 and TRBJ1-1, with the D gene uncertain. CDR1 and CDR2, per the germline V gene (reference sequence), are MNHEY and SMNVEV. Spanning cysteine to phenylalanine, the CDR3 consists of 17 amino acids. The sequence is cut down to CDR3 DNA, 51 bases in frame from base 1. The V and J ends are trimmed by 2 bases and 0 bases, leaving 16 bases between them.